The T cell receptor beta chain under discussion was sequenced for a study of regulatory dendritic cells for organ transplantation. Whole-study results and caveats: Alloreactive memory CD8+ T cell pools varied considerably between individuals.

Allogeneic regulatory or mature dendritic cells were co-cultured for less than 6 days with CFSE-labeled sorted T cells at 1:10. CD4+ or CD8+ T cells were sorted as naive CD45RA+ or memory CD45RO+. Method: immunoSEQ multiplex PCR; TCRdb's copy keeps in-frame clones and lacks some. The sample comprises 20,000 to 25,000 clones, 80% to 90% of which are singletons, and just under 0.7% rests with the top ten. Details on this clone: Its target is unknown.

The V end lost 2 bases, the J end lost 13 bases, and 21 bases lay between the germline ends. The CDR3 covers 14 residues. Germline assignment: CDR1 KGHSH and CDR2 LQKENI. V and J are TRBV18 and TRBJ2-7; unclear D gene. What was sequenced was naive CD4+ T cells from blood cultured with regulatory dendritic cells. Subset of the sample: CD45RA+ naive T cells. This TCR was recovered from a human donor in good health. The CDR3 here is CASSPSVSAYAAYF. The CDR3 nucleotides read TGTGCCAGCTCACCATCCGTGTCCGCGTATGCGGCATACTTC.